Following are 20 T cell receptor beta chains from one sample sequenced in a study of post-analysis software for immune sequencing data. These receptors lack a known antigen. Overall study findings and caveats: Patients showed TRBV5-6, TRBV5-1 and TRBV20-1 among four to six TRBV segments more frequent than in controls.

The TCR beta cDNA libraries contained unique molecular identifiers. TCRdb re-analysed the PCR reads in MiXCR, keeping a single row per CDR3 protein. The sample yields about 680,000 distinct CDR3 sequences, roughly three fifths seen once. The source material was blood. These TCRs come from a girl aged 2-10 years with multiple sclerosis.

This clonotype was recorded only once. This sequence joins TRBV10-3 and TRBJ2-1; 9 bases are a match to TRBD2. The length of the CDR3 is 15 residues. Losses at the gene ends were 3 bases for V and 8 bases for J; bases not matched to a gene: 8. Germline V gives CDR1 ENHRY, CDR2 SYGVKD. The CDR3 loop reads CAISDGREGRDEQFF. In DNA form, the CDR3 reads TGTGCCATCAGTGACGGGCGGGAGGGCCGAGATGAGCAGTTCTTC.

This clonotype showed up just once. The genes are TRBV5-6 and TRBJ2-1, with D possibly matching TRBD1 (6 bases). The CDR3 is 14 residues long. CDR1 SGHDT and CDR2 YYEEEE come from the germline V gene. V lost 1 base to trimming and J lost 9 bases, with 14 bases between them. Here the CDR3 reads CASSLSGPRGEQFF. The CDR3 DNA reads TGTGCCAGCAGCTTGTCAGGGCCCAGGGGTGAGCAGTTCTTC.

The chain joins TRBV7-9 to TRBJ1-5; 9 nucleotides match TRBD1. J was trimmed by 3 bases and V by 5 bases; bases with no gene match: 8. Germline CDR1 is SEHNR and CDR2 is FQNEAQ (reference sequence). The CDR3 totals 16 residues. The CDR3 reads CASSGLGTGPNQPQHF. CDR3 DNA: TGTGCCAGCAGCGGTCTGGGGACAGGGCCCAATCAGCCCCAGCATTTT.

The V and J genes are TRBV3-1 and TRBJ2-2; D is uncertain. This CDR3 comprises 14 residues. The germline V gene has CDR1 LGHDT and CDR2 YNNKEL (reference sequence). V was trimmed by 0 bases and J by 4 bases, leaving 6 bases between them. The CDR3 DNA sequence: TGTGCCAGCAGCCAAGATGTCGGCACCGGGGAGCTGTTTTTT. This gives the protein CASSQDVGTGELFF.

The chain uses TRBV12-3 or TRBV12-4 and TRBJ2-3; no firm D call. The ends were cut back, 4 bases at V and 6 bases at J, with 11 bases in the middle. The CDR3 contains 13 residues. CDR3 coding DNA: TGTGCCAGCAGTTCCTCACTCCGGGATACGCAGTATTTT. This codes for CASSSSLRDTQYF.

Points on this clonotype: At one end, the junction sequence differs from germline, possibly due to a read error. CDR3: CVSSDRGRTEAFF. The DNA of the CDR3 is TGTGTCAGCAGCGACAGGGGGCGGACCGAAGCTTTCTTT. The chain carries TRBV7-2 and TRBJ1-1, with 10 bases lining up with TRBD1. The CDR3 consists of 13 residues. Germline V gene data show CDR1 as SGHTA and CDR2 as FQGNSA.

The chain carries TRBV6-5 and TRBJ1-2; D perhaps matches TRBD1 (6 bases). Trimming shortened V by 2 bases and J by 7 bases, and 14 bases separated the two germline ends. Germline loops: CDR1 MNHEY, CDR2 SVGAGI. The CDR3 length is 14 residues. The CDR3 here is CASSYTAGVAGYTF. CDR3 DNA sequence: TGTGCCAGCAGTTACACTGCAGGGGTTGCTGGCTACACCTTC.

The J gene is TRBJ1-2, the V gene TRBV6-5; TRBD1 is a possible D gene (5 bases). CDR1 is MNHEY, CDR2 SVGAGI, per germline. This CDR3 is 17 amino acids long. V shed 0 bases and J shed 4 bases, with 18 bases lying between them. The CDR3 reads CASSYSPGRGRGYGYTF. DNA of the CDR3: TGTGCCAGCAGTTACTCCCCAGGACGGGGCCGGGGCTATGGCTACACCTTC.

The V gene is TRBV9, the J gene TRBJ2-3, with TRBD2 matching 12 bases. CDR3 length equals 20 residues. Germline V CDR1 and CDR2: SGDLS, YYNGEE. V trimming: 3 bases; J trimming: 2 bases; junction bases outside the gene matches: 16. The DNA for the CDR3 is TGTGCCAGCAGCGGCGGTCCGGGAGGACTAGCGGGAAAGAACACAGATACGCAGTATTTT. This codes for CASSGGPGGLAGKNTDTQYF. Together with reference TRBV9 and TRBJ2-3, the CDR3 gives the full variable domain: DSGVTQTPKHLITATGQRVTLRCSPRSGDLSVYWYQQSLDQGLQFLIQYYNGEERAKGNILERFSAQQFPDLHSELNLSSLELGDSALYFCASSGGPGGLAGKNTDTQYFGPGTRLTVL.

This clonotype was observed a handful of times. In DNA, the CDR3 is TGTGCCAGCTCACTCCGACTCAGGGAAGGGAGCACAGATACGCAGTATTTT. Protein sequence: CASSLRLREGSTDTQYF. J is TRBJ2-3 and V is TRBV18; D is possibly TRBD1 (5 bases). This CDR3 has 17 amino acids. Trimming left V 4 bases short and J 0 bases short, with 17 bases between. The germline CDR1 and CDR2 sequences are KGHSH and LQKENI.

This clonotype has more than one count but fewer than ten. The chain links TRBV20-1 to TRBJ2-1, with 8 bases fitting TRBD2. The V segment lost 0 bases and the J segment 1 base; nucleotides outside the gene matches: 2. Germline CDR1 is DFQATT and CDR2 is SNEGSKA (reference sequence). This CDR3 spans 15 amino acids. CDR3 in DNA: TGCAGTGCTAGAGATCGCGGGAGGTCCTACAATGAGCAGTTCTTC. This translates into CSARDRGRSYNEQFF.

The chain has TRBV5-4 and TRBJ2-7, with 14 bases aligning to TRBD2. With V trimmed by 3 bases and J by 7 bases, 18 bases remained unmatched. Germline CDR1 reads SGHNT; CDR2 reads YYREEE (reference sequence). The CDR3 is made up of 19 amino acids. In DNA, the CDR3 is TGTGCCAGCAGCTCGCCCCGCTCCGGGACTAGCGGGAGAGAGTATGAGCAGTACTTC. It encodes CASSSPRSGTSGREYEQYF.

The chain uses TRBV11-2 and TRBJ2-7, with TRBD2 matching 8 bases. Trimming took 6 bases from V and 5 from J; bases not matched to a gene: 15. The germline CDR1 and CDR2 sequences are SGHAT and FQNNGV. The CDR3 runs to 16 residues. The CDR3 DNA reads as TGTGCCAGCAGATTCGCCTTCACCGGGAGGGAGGACGAGCAGTACTTC. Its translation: CASRFAFTGREDEQYF.

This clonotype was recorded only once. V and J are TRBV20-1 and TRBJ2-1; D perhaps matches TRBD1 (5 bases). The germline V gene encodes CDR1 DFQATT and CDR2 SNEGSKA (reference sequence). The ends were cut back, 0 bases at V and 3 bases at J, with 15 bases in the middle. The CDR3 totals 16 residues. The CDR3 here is CSARDSQGSDYNEQFF. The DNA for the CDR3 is TGCAGTGCTAGAGATTCCCAGGGTTCGGACTACAATGAGCAGTTCTTC.

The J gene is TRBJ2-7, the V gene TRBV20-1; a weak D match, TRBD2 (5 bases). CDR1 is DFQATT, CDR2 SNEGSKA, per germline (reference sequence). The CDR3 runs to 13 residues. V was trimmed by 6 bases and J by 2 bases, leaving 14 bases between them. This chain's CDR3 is CSARAFGPYEQYF. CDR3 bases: TGCAGTGCGAGGGCCTTCGGTCCCTACGAGCAGTACTTC.

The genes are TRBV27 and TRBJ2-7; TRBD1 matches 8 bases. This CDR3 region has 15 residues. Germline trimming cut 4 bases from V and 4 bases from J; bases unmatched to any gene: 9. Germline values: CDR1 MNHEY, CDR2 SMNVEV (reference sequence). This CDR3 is CASSWSSRGRYEQYF. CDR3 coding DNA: TGTGCCAGCAGTTGGTCGTCCAGGGGGCGTTACGAGCAGTACTTC.

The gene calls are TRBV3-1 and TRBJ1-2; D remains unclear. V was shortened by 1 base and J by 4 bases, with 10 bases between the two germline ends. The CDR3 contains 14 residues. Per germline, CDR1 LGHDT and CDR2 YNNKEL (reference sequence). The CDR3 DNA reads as TGTGCCAGCAGCCAAGGATCTCCGTTCTATGGCTACACCTTC. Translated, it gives CASSQGSPFYGYTF.

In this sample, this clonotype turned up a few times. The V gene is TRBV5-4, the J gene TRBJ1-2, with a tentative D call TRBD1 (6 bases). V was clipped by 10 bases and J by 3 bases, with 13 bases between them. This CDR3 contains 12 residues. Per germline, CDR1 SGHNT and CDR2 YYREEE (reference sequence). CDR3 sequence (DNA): TGTGCCGTTAACCAGGGGCACTATGGCTACACCTTC. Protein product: CAVNQGHYGYTF.

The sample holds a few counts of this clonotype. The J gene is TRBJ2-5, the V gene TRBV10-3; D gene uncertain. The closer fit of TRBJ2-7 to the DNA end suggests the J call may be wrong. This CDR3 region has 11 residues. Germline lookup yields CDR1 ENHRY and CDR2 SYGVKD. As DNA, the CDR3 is TGTGCCATCAGTGTCAAGGACGAGCAGTACTTC. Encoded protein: CAISVKDEQYF.

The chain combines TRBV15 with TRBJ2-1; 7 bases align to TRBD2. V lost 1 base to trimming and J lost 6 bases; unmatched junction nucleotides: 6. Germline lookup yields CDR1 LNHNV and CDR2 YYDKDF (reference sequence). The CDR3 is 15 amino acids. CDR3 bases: TGTGCCACCAGCAGAGGGGCCGGGACTATCAATGAGCAGTTCTTC. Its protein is CATSRGAGTINEQFF.